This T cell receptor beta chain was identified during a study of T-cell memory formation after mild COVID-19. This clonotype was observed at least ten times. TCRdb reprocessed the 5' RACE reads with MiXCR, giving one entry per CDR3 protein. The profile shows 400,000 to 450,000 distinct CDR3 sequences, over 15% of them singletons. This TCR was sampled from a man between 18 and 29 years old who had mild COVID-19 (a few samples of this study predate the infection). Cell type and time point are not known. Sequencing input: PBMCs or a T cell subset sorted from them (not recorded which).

Here the CDR3 reads CASSPRDLQYF. DNA for the CDR3: TGTGCCAGCAGCCCCCGGGACCTCCAGTATTTT. This chain connects TRBV7-2 to TRBJ2-3; D might be TRBD1 or TRBD2, each matching 5 bases. This CDR3 contains 11 residues. Per germline, CDR1 SGHTA and CDR2 FQGNSA. The V end lost 5 bases, the J end lost 12 bases, and 12 bases lay between the germline ends.